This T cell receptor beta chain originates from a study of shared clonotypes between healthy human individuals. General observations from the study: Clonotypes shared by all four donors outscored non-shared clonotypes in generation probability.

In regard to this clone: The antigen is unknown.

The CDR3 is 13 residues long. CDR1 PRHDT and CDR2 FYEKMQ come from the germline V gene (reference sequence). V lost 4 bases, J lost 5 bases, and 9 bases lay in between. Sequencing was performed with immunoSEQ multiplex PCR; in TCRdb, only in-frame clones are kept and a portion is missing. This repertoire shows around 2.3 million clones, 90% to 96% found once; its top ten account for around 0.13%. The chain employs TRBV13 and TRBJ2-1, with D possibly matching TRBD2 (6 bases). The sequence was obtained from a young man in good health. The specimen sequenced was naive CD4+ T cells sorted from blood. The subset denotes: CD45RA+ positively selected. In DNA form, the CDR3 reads TGTGCCAGCAGCTGGGCTAGCGACAATGAGCAGTTCTTC. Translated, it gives CASSWASDNEQFF.